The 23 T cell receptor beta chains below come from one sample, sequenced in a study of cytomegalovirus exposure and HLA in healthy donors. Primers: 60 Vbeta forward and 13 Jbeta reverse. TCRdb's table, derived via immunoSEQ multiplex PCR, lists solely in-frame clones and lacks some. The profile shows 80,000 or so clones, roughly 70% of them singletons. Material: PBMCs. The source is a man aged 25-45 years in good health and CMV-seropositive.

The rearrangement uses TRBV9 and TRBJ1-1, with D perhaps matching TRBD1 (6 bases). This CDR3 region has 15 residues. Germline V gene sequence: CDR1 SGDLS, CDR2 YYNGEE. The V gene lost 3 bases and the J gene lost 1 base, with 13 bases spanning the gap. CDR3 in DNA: TGTGCCAGCAGCGCTACGGGACAACCGAACACTGAAGCTTTCTTT. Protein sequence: CASSATGQPNTEAFF.

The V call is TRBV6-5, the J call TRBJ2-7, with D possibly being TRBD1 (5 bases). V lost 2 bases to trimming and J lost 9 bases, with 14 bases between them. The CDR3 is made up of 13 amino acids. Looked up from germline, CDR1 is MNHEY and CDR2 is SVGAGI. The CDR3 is CASSYDRGARQYF. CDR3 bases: TGTGCCAGCAGTTACGATCGTGGGGCGAGGCAGTACTTC.

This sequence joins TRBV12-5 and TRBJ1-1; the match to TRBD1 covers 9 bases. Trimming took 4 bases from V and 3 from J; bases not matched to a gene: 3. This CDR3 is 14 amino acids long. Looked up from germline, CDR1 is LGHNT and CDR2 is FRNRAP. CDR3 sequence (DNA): TGTGCTAGTGGTTCAGGACAGGGGTACACTGAAGCTTTCTTT. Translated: CASGSGQGYTEAFF.

This CDR3 reads CASRSWVQGGGEQYF. In nucleotides, the CDR3 is TGTGCCAGCAGATCCTGGGTACAGGGGGGCGGCGAGCAGTACTTC. This chain connects TRBV2 to TRBJ2-7; 8 positions agree with TRBD1. Looked up from germline, CDR1 is SNHLY and CDR2 is FYNNEI. The J segment lost 6 bases and the V segment lost 6 bases, leaving 13 bases of the junction unmatched. This CDR3 is 15 amino acids long.

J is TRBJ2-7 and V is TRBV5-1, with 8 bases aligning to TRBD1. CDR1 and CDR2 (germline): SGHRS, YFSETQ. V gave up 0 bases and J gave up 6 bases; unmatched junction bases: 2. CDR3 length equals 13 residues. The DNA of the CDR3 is TGCGCCAGCAGCTTGGGTACAGGGGGCGAGCAGTACTTC. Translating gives CASSLGTGGEQYF. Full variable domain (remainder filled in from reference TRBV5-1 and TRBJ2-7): KAGVTQTPRYLIKTRGQQVTLSCSPISGHRSVSWYQQTPGQGLQFLFEYFSETQRNKGNFPGRFSGRQFSNSRSEMNVSTLELGDSALYLCASSLGTGGEQYFGPGTRLTVT.

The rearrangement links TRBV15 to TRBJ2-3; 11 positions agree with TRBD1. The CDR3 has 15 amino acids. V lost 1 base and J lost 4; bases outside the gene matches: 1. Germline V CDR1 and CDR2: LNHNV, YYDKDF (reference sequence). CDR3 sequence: CATSRGDRGADTQYF. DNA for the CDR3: TGTGCCACCAGCAGAGGGGACAGGGGGGCAGATACGCAGTATTTT. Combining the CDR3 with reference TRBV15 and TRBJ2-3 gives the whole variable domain DAMVIQNPRYQVTQFGKPVTLSCSQTLNHNVMYWYQQKSSQAPKLLFHYYDKDFNNEADTPDNFQSRRPNTSFCFLDIRSPGLGDTAMYLCATSRGDRGADTQYFGPGTRLTVL.

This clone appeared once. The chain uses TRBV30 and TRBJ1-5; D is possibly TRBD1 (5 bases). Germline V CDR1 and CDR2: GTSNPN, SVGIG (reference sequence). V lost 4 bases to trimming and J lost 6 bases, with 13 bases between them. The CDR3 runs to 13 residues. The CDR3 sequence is CAWTVGGGQPQHF. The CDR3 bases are TGTGCCTGGACTGTTGGGGGGGGTCAGCCCCAGCATTTT.

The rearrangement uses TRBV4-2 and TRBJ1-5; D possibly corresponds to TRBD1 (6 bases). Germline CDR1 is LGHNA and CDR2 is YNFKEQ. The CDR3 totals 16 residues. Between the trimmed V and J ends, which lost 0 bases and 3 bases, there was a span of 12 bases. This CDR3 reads CASSQDPGHPNQPQHF. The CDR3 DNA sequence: TGTGCCAGCAGCCAAGATCCGGGACACCCCAATCAGCCCCAGCATTTT.

CDR3 sequence reads: CATSNRGGFNQPQHF. CDR3 nucleotide sequence: TGTGCCACCAGTAATAGGGGGGGCTTCAATCAGCCCCAGCATTTT. The rearrangement joins TRBV19 to TRBJ1-5; tentatively, D is TRBD1 (6 bases). V lost 10 bases and J lost 3, with 19 bases in between. Per germline, CDR1 LNHDA and CDR2 SQIVND (reference sequence). CDR3 length: 15 residues.

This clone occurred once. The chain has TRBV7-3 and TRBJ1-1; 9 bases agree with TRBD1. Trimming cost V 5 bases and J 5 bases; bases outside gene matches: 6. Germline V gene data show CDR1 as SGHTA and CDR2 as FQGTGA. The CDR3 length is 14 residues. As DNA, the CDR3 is TGTGCCAGCAGCACCGGGACAGGGAAAACTGAAGCTTTCTTT. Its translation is CASSTGTGKTEAFF.

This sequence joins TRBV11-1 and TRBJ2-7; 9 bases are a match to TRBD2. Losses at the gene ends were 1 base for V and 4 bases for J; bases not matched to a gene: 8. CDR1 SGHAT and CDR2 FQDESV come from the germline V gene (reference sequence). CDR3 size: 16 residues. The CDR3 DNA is TGTGCCAGCAGCTTAGGGATTGGTCTAGCGGGGTACGAGCAGTACTTC. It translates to CASSLGIGLAGYEQYF.

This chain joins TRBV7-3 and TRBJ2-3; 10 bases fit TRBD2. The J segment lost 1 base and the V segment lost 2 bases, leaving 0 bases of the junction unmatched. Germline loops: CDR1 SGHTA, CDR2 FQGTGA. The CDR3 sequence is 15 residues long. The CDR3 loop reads CASSLGTSGTDTQYF. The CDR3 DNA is TGTGCCAGCAGCTTAGGGACTAGCGGCACAGATACGCAGTATTTT.

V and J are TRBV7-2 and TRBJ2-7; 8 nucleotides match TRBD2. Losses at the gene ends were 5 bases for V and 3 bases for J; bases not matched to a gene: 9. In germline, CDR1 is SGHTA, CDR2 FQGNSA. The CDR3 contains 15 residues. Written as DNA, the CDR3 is TGTGCCAGCAGCCCCCGACTAGCGTCGAACTACGAGCAGTACTTC. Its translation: CASSPRLASNYEQYF.

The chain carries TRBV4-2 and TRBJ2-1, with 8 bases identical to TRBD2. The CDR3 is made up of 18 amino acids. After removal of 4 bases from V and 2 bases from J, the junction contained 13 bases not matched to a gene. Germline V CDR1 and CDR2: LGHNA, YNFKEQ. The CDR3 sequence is CASSRHLNAGGAYNEQFF. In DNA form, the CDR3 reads TGTGCCAGCAGCCGTCACTTAAACGCGGGAGGCGCCTACAATGAGCAGTTCTTC.

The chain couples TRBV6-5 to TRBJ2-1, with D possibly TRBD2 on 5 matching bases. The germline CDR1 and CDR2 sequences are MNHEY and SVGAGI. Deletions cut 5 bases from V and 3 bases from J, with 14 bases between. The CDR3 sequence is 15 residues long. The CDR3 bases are TGTGCCAGCAGTGTTTCGCGGGTCGTCTACAATGAGCAGTTCTTC. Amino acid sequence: CASSVSRVVYNEQFF.

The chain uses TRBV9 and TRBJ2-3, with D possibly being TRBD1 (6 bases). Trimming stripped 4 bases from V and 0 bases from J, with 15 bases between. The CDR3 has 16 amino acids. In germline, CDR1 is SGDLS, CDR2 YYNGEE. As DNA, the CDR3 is TGTGCCAGCAGCCCCCTTGGGGGCACTAGCACAGATACGCAGTATTTT. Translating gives CASSPLGGTSTDTQYF.

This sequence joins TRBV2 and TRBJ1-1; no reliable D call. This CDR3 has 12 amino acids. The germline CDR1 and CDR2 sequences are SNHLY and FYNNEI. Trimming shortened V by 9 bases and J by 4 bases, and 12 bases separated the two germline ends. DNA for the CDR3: TGTGCCAGGACGAGGGAGGGCACTGAAGCTTTCTTT. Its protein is CARTREGTEAFF.

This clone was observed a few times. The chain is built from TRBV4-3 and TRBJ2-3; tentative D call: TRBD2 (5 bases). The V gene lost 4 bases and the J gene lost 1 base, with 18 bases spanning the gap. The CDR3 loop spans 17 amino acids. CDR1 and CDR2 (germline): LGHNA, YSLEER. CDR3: CASSLVSAGFGTDTQYF. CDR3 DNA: TGCGCCAGCAGCCTCGTGTCGGCGGGCTTTGGCACAGATACGCAGTATTTT.

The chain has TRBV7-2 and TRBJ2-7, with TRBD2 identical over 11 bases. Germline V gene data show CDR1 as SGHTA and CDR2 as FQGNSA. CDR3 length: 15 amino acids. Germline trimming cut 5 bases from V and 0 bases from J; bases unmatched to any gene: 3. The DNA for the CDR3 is TGTGCCAGCAGCCACGGACTAGCGGGCTCCTACGAGCAGTACTTC. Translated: CASSHGLAGSYEQYF.

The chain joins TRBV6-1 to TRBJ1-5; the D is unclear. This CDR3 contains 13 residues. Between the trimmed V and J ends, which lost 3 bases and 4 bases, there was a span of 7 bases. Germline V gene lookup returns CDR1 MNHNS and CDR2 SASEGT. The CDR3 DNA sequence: TGTGCCAGCAGTGACGAGGTGAATCAGCCCCAGCATTTT. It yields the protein CASSDEVNQPQHF.

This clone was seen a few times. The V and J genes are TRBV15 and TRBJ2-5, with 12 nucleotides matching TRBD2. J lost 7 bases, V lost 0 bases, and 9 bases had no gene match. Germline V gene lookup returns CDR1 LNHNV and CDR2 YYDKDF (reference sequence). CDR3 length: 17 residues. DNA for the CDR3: TGTGCCACCAGCAGAGATCCCTCACTACTAGCGGGAGGGACCCAGTACTTC. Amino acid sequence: CATSRDPSLLAGGTQYF.

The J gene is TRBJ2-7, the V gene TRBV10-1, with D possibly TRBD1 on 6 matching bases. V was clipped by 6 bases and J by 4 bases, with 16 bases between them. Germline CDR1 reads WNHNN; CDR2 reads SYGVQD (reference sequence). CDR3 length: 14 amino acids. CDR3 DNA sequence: TGCGCCAGCAGCTCAGGGGCACCGATTTACGAGCAGTACTTC. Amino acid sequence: CASSSGAPIYEQYF.

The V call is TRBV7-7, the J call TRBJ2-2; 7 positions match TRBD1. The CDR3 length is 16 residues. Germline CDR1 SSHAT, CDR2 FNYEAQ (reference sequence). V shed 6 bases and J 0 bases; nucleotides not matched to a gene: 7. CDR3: CASSLTGPPNTGELFF. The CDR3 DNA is TGTGCCAGCAGTTTGACAGGGCCCCCGAACACCGGGGAGCTGTTTTTT.